A single sample gave rise to the 10 T cell receptor beta chains below, sequenced in a study of blood T cell repertoires in COVID-19 (dated by TCRdb to about 2020). Library method: the immunoSEQ multiplex PCR assay. TCRdb took over this immuneACCESS table, retaining in-frame rearrangements with V and J assigned. Such tables are incomplete; in checked studies, under half of the missing clones stem from an unresolved V gene, and the remainder is unexplained. This sample comprises around 300,000 clones, approximately 88% of them detected only once. The ten largest make up roughly 9.1% of the sample. Sequencing was carried out using peripheral blood. All receptors derive from a young man with active or convalescent COVID-19.

CDR3 residues: CATSRESPSYEQYF. The CDR3 DNA sequence: TGTGCCACCAGCAGAGAAAGCCCCTCCTACGAGCAGTACTTC. This chain joins TRBV15 and TRBJ2-7; the D is unclear. The germline V gene encodes CDR1 LNHNV and CDR2 YYDKDF (reference sequence). There are 14 residues in the CDR3. V lost 0 bases and J 0 bases, leaving 6 bases between the germline ends.

The chain links TRBV6-2 or TRBV6-3 to TRBJ2-1, with 9 bases that match TRBD2. Germline loops: CDR1 MNHEY, CDR2 SVGEGT. Trimming at V came to 4 bases and at J to 8 bases, leaving 9 bases not matched to a gene. The CDR3 consists of 15 residues. The CDR3 sequence: CASSFPLRGGDEQFF. CDR3 nucleotides: TGTGCCAGCAGTTTCCCCCTGCGCGGGGGGGATGAGCAGTTCTTC.

The chain is built from TRBV4-3 and TRBJ1-2; TRBD1 is a possible D gene (6 bases). This CDR3 is built from 13 residues. Looked up from germline, CDR1 is LGHNA and CDR2 is YSLEER. V was trimmed by 1 base and J by 8 bases, leaving 11 bases between them. CDR3 in amino acids: CASSQGQGYGYTF. The CDR3 bases are TGCGCCAGCAGCCAAGGGCAGGGGTACGGCTACACCTTC.

This clone has a handful of counts. V and J are TRBV3-1 (or the pseudogene TRBV3-2) and TRBJ1-2; D is uncertain. Germline V lookup: CDR1 LGHDT, CDR2 YNNKEL (reference sequence). Trimming stripped 0 bases from V and 1 base from J, with 9 bases between. The CDR3 is 15 amino acids. In nucleotides, the CDR3 is TGTGCCAGCAGCCAAGATTCAGGTTTTAACTATGGCTACACCTTC. Translation gives CASSQDSGFNYGYTF.

V is TRBV7-6 and J is TRBJ1-5; tentative D call: TRBD1 (5 bases). The length of the CDR3 is 14 residues. The germline V gene encodes CDR1 SGHVS and CDR2 FNYEAQ. Between the trimmed V and J ends, which lost 1 base and 2 bases, there was a span of 6 bases. CDR3 loop: CASSLGGGNQPQHF. The DNA of the CDR3 is TGTGCCAGCAGCTTAGGGGGCGGCAATCAGCCCCAGCATTTT.

This chain connects TRBV23-1 to TRBJ2-3; 9 bases map to TRBD2. TRBV23-1 is placed among ORFs of uncertain function. The CDR3 length is 15 residues. Trimming cost V 5 bases and J 3 bases; bases outside gene matches: 6. CDR3 protein: CASSRRGGFTDTQYF. CDR3 bases: TGCGCCAGCAGTAGGCGGGGGGGTTTTACAGATACGCAGTATTTT.

The CDR3 loop is CASSPLGDDGQPQHF. The CDR3 region has the DNA TGTGCCAGCAGCCCTTTAGGGGATGACGGTCAGCCCCAGCATTTT. The V call is TRBV7-9, the J call TRBJ1-5; perhaps TRBD1 as D (5 bases). CDR1 is SEHNR and CDR2 is FQNEAQ in the germline V gene (reference sequence). The CDR3 totals 15 residues. Trimming stripped 5 bases from V and 6 bases from J, with 17 bases between.

This clone occurred a few times. The V call is TRBV25-1, the J call TRBJ1-2; D not resolved. Germline CDR1 and CDR2: MGHDK and SYGVNS. Trimming removed 1 base from V and 4 bases from J, with 10 bases in between. The CDR3 runs to 14 residues. The CDR3 spells CASSESGSFYGYTF. CDR3 in DNA: TGTGCCAGCAGTGAATCAGGCAGCTTCTATGGCTACACCTTC.

The genes are TRBV2 and TRBJ1-3, with no clear D. The length of the CDR3 is 17 residues. Germline V lookup: CDR1 SNHLY, CDR2 FYNNEI. Trimming pared 3 bases from V and 0 bases from J, leaving 15 bases between. CDR3 loop: CASSDGQRAHSGNTIYF. The DNA of the CDR3 is TGTGCCAGCAGTGATGGTCAGCGTGCCCACTCTGGAAACACCATATATTTT.

CDR3 DNA: TGTGCCAGCAGCTTGTTTGGGGATATAGCGGTGACTTACAATGAGCAGTTCTTC. The encoded protein is CASSLFGDIAVTYNEQFF. The chain combines TRBV5-8 with TRBJ2-1; D is possibly TRBD2 (6 bases). Per germline, CDR1 SGHTS and CDR2 YDEGEE. The length of the CDR3 is 18 residues. With 1 base removed from V and 4 bases from J, the gap between germline ends came to 21 bases.